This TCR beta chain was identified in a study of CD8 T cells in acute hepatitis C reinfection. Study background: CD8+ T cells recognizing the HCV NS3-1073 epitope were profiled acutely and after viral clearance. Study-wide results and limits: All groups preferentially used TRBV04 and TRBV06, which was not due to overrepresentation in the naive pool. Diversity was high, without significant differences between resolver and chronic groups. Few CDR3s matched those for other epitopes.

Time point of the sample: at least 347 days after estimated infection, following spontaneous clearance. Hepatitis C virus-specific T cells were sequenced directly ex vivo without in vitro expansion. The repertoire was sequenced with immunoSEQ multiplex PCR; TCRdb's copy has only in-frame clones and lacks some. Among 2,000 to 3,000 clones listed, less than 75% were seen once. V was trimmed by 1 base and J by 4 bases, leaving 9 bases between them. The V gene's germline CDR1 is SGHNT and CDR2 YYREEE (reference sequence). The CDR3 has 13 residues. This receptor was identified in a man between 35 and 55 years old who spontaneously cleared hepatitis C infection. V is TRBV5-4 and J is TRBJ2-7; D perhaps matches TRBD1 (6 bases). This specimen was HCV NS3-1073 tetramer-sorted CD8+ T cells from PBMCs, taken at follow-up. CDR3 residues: CASSLRGSYEQYF. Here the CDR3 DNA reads TGTGCCAGCAGCTTGAGGGGGTCTTACGAGCAGTACTTC.